This record covers a single T cell receptor (beta chain). The antigen remains undetermined. The trim removed 5 bases at V and 12 bases at J, leaving 15 bases unmatched. Germline V gene lookup returns CDR1 SGHKS and CDR2 YYEKEE (reference sequence). The CDR3 sequence is 15 residues long. Each of the patients experienced relapse following autologous stem cell transplantation, and their brentuximab vedotin exposure differed. The sample originates from a study of PD-1 blockade in classical Hodgkin lymphoma. Study-wide results and caveats: A reduction in baseline TCR diversity was reportedly seen in newly diagnosed patients relative to healthy donors. The causes of the repertoire differences, possibly disease activity or prior therapy, remain undefined. Before treatment, complete responders showed about the same diversity as newly diagnosed patients. CD8+ TCR diversity did not rise significantly by C4D1, unlike CD4+.

TCRdb's table, derived via immunoSEQ multiplex PCR, lists solely in-frame clones and lacks some. The sample has around 5,000 clones; 55% to 70% are singletons. The clonotype comes from a human donor with classical Hodgkin lymphoma. Sample: peripheral blood mononuclear cells (PBMCs), taken at baseline. The V call is TRBV5-5, the J call TRBJ2-1, with 9 bases matching TRBD1. CDR3 nucleotide sequence: TGTGCCAGCAGATGGGAACCGGACAGGGGATTACGGCAGTTCTTC. Translating it yields CASRWEPDRGLRQFF.